Sequencing of this T cell receptor beta chain was carried out in a study of response to subunit inactivated influenza vaccine. The study's findings and limits: Each seasonal influenza vaccination recruits few new T cells, the authors suggested.

The germline V gene has CDR1 SGHRS and CDR2 YFSETQ. V lost 3 bases and J lost 10, with 14 bases in between. This CDR3 is 12 amino acids long. TCRdb called the RT-PCR reads again in MiXCR, with one record for every CDR3 protein. The sample carries 560,000 or so distinct CDR3 sequences, less than 10% recorded once. This clonotype was detected a few times. Its antigen is still unknown. Sequences were derived from PBMCs from blood, sampled about 23 months after vaccination. This chain uses TRBV5-1 with TRBJ2-7; D perhaps matches TRBD1 (6 bases). The source of this sequence is a man aged 45 to 75 who received an inactivated influenza vaccine. CDR3 residues: CASSSLRTEQYF. CDR3 nucleotide sequence: TGCGCCAGCAGCTCCCTTCGGACAGAACAGTACTTC.